This TCR beta chain was sequenced for a study of cytomegalovirus exposure and HLA in healthy donors. A remark on this clone: Its antigen remains unknown.

The V gene's germline CDR1 is GTSNPN and CDR2 SVGIG (reference sequence). This CDR3 has 12 amino acids. The V end lost 1 base, the J end lost 4 bases, and 8 bases lay between the germline ends. Study results and limitations: What TCR beta sequences reportedly achieved was accurate prediction of HLA-A and HLA-B alleles in most subjects. Later analysis demonstrated an association between a missense DCLRE1C variant and TCR beta V- and J-gene trimming.

Researchers ran the PCR with 60 Vbeta and 13 Jbeta primers. This table comes from immunoSEQ multiplex PCR, and its TCRdb copy is limited to in-frame clones, with some not included. Its listing shows about 140,000 clones. The chain employs TRBV30 and TRBJ2-7, with a weak D call TRBD2 (5 bases). Sequenced: PBMCs. The receptor was isolated from a male donor in good health and CMV-seronegative. CDR3 sequence: CAWSARGYEQYF. CDR3 coding DNA: TGTGCCTGGAGTGCACGGGGATACGAGCAGTACTTC.